The text below deals with one TCR beta chain. This record belongs to a study of blood T cell repertoires in COVID-19. Trimming took 3 bases from V and 5 from J; bases not matched to a gene: 7. Germline V gene data show CDR1 as MNHEY and CDR2 as SVGAGI. CDR3 length equals 16 residues. The repertoire was sequenced with immunoSEQ multiplex PCR; TCRdb's copy has only in-frame clones and lacks some. In the table there are some 140,000 clones, roughly 80% of which are singletons. The gene calls are TRBV6-5 and TRBJ2-1, with 10 bases matching TRBD2. The sample consisted of PBMCs or T cells enriched from blood (not recorded which). This clonotype was sampled from a middle-aged man with acute COVID-19. CDR3 nucleotides: TGTGCCAGCAGTTATCTTTCCAGCGGGAGGGACAATGAGCAGTTCTTC. Protein sequence: CASSYLSSGRDNEQFF.